The clone carrying this T cell receptor (beta chain) was recorded once. The data belong to a study of shared clonotypes between healthy human individuals. In the naive CD8 group, cells lacked CD45RO and were positively selected for CCR7, so terminally differentiated effector memory CD45RA+ cells were left out. Only in-frame clones appear in the TCRdb table, and some are missing; sequencing was by immunoSEQ multiplex PCR. The repertoire holds 2 million or so clones, with roughly 95% as singletons. Trimming took 3 bases from V and 2 from J, leaving 8 bases between them. The CDR3 contains 14 residues. Germline lookup yields CDR1 MNHNS and CDR2 SASEGT.

The sequencing sample was made of naive CD8+ T cells sorted from blood. The V call is TRBV6-1, the J call TRBJ1-5; the D is unclear. This TCR was sampled from a man younger than 30 in good health. CDR3 coding DNA: TGTGCCAGCAGTGACGGGGTGGGCAATCAGCCCCAGCATTTT. The encoded protein is CASSDGVGNQPQHF.